The present T cell receptor beta chain was sequenced within a study of cytomegalovirus exposure and HLA in healthy donors. Study-wide results and limits: A missense variant in DCLRE1C was later tied to TCR beta V- and J-gene trimming. Across all donors, roughly uniform sequencing depth was an assumption of the presence/absence analyses.

Notes on this clone: Its antigen is undetermined.

At sampling all donors were nominally healthy, likely with unrecorded immune exposures. CDR1 MNHEY and CDR2 SMNVEV come from the germline V gene (reference sequence). This CDR3 spans 14 amino acids. The PCR employed 60 Vbeta primers together with 13 Jbeta primers. Assay used: immunoSEQ multiplex PCR; TCRdb lists only in-frame clones, some missing. The table records some 120,000 clones, roughly 80% of them present only once. Material for sequencing was PBMCs. This rearrangement joins TRBV27 to TRBJ2-5, with a possible D match to TRBD1 (7 bases). The J call is in doubt because the DNA end fits TRBJ2-7 better. This clonotype originated in a man aged 18-30 years in good health and CMV-seropositive. The CDR3 DNA reads as TGTGCCAGCAGTTTTGGAGGGGGCGGATACGAGCAGTACTTC. Its translation: CASSFGGGGYEQYF.